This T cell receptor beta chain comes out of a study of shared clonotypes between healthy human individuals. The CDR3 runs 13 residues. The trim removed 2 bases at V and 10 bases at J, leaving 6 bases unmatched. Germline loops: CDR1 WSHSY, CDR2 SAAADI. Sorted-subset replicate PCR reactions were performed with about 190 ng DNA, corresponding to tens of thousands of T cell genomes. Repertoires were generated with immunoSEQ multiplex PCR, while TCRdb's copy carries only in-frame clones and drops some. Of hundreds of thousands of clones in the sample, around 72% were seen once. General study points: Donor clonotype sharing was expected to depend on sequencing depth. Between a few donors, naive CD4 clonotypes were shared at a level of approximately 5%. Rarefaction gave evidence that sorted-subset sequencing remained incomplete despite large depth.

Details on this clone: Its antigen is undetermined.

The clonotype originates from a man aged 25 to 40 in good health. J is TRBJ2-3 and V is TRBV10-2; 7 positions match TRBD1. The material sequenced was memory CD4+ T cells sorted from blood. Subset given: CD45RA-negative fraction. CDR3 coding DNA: TGCGCCAGCAGTGAGCCGTGGGACAGTGCGCAGTATTTT. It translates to CASSEPWDSAQYF.